This T cell receptor (beta chain) was sequenced during a study of T-cell reconstitution after alpha-beta-depleted transplantation in children. The study's findings and limits: T cells produced anew were the main source of T-cell counts and diversity one year after transplant. After transplant, high TCRbeta diversity at day 60 in some patients arose from surviving recipient T cells and thymic progenitors. Expanded graft clones, several hundred of them, were reportedly the source of alpha-beta T cells about two months after transplant.

There are many counts of this clonotype. No antigen is known for it. Compared with germline, one end of the junction differs, possibly owing to a read error. The CDR3 totals 14 residues. CDR1 is SGHRS and CDR2 is YFSETQ in the germline V gene. TCRbeta library construction was performed incorporating unique molecular identifiers. TCRdb ran MiXCR on the PCR reads and lists one entry per CDR3 protein. Of 210,000 or so distinct CDR3 sequences in the sample, under 13% were seen once. This material consisted of PBMCs, taken before TCRalphabeta/CD19-depleted stem cell transplant. This sequence joins TRBV5-1 and TRBJ1-1; the match to TRBD1 covers 8 bases. This TCR was sampled from a child younger than two with acute myeloid leukemia, due to receive a stem cell transplant. CDR3 in DNA: TGTGCCAGCAGTCCAGGACAGGGAGGGACTGAAGCTTTCTTT. It is translated as CASSPGQGGTEAFF.